This entry lists 5 T cell receptor beta chains sequenced from one sample in a study of cytomegalovirus exposure and HLA in healthy donors. The PCR employed 60 Vbeta primers together with 13 Jbeta primers. Sequenced by immunoSEQ multiplex PCR; TCRdb stores in-frame clones only, minus some. The sample includes around 170,000 clones, roughly three quarters of them seen just once. Sample: PBMCs. Source of these receptors: a woman aged 30 to 39 in good health and CMV-seropositive.

This clone was counted a single time. The chain joins TRBV6-1 to TRBJ1-2, with D perhaps TRBD1 (5 bases). The germline CDR1 and CDR2 sequences are MNHNS and SASEGT. The V and J ends lost 0 bases and 4 bases respectively, with 18 bases between them. There are 17 residues in the CDR3. CDR3 sequence (DNA): TGTGCCAGCAGTGAAGCGCAGTTTAGGGGAAGGAGCTATGGCTACACCTTC. Residues: CASSEAQFRGRSYGYTF.

CDR3 in amino acids: CASSLNTGERRGTEAFF. The CDR3 nucleotides are TGCGCCAGCAGCTTGAATACAGGAGAACGTCGGGGGACTGAAGCTTTCTTT. The chain recombines TRBV5-1 with TRBJ1-1; D may be TRBD1 (5 bases). CDR3 length: 17 residues. The V end lost 1 base, the J end lost 5 bases, and 21 bases lay between the germline ends. CDR1 is SGHRS and CDR2 is YFSETQ in the germline V gene.

The rearrangement joins TRBV7-2 to TRBJ1-1; D is perhaps TRBD1 (5 bases). Between the trimmed V and J ends, which lost 1 base and 4 bases, there was a span of 13 bases. The germline V gene has CDR1 SGHTA and CDR2 FQGNSA. The CDR3 contains 15 residues. The CDR3 reads CASSLDSAGGTEAFF. CDR3 nucleotide sequence: TGTGCCAGCAGCTTAGACTCTGCGGGGGGCACTGAAGCTTTCTTT.

This clone was recorded a few times. The V call is TRBV6-1, the J call TRBJ2-7; unclear D gene. Germline assignment: CDR1 MNHNS and CDR2 SASEGT. This CDR3 has 12 amino acids. With 6 bases removed from V and 2 bases from J, the gap between germline ends came to 8 bases. The CDR3 coding sequence is TGTGCCAGCAGAGCCCCGACCTACGAGCAGTACTTC. Translation gives CASRAPTYEQYF.

This clone was picked up a small number of times. The gene calls are TRBV30 and TRBJ2-3; 10 nucleotides match TRBD2. This CDR3 is built from 15 residues. V shed 0 bases and J 7 bases; nucleotides not matched to a gene: 7. The germline V gene has CDR1 GTSNPN and CDR2 SVGIG (reference sequence). The DNA of the CDR3 is TGTGCCTGGAGTGTCAGCGGGGGGGATTGGTATACGCAGTATTTT. This codes for CAWSVSGGDWYTQYF.